The entry below gives a single T cell receptor beta chain sequence along with its context. This record belongs to a study of T cell responses to AZD1222 COVID-19 vaccine. Clones were sequenced by immunoSEQ multiplex PCR, and TCRdb holds only the in-frame ones, with some missing. The sample yields 80,000 or so clones, about 90% seen once. Germline trimming cut 6 bases from V and 2 bases from J; bases unmatched to any gene: 14. The germline gives CDR1 SGHNT, CDR2 YENEEA. The CDR3 spans 17 residues. This sequence joins TRBV11-3 and TRBJ2-3; TRBD2 matches at 7 bases. The sample in question was peripheral blood, obtained on day 0 of AZD1222 vaccination. The sequence was obtained from an adult in good health. CDR3 sequence (DNA): TGTGCCAGCAGTCCAGGGAGGGATATAGCCTACACAGATACGCAGTATTTT. Amino acid sequence: CASSPGRDIAYTDTQYF.